This T cell receptor (beta chain) was profiled in a study of T cells in Graves' hyperthyroidism and ophthalmopathy. General study results and limits: Before onset, by a median of 6.5 months, the model predicted ophthalmopathy. Also found in blood were most expanded thyroid clonotypes above 0.001.

In the case of this clonotype: Its antigen remains unknown.

CDR3 length: 19 amino acids. The germline V gene has CDR1 SGHDN and CDR2 FVKESK. Trimming at V came to 3 bases and at J to 1 base, leaving 10 bases not matched to a gene. TCR beta CDR3 region amplification was performed from RNA transcripts. A first-round RT-PCR of the TCR CDR3 used the HTBI primer set. Via MiXCR, TCRdb re-called the multiplex PCR reads, giving one row per CDR3 protein. The repertoire holds 550,000 to 600,000 distinct CDR3 sequences, with around 17% as singletons. Among the patients, aged 18 to 65, hyperthyroidism was newly diagnosed and had lasted under 2 months. Each diagnosis drew on symptoms, thyroxine, TRAb, thyroid ultrasound and orbital computed tomography findings.

The specimen was blood. This clonotype was obtained from a woman aged 18-29 years with Graves' hyperthyroidism. The rearrangement links TRBV14 to TRBJ2-3, with 13 bases matching TRBD2. In DNA, the CDR3 is TGTGCCAGCAGCCAGGACCTACTAGCGGGGGGGCATCGCACAGATACGCAGTATTTT. Its translation: CASSQDLLAGGHRTDTQYF. The entire variable domain, with the rest obtained from reference TRBV14 and TRBJ2-3, is as follows: EAGVTQFPSHSVIEKGQTVTLRCDPISGHDNLYWYRRVMGKEIKFLLHFVKESKQDESGMPNNRFLAERTGGTYSTLKVQPAELEDSGVYFCASSQDLLAGGHRTDTQYFGPGTRLTVL.